The TCR beta chain described here comes from a study of shared T cell receptors in the human thymus. J lost 7 bases, V lost 3 bases, and 7 bases had no gene match. The germline V gene has CDR1 MDHEN and CDR2 SYDVKM. The CDR3 runs 15 residues. Assay used: immunoSEQ multiplex PCR; TCRdb lists only in-frame clones, some missing. The sample has under 450,000 clones; 85% to 95% are singletons. The origin of this receptor is a human donor. Sequencing used thymocytes. The chain uses TRBV28 and TRBJ2-1; 9 bases are a match to TRBD1. The CDR3 loop is CASSLGADRGNEQFF. The DNA of the CDR3 is TGTGCCAGCAGTTTGGGAGCGGACAGGGGTAATGAGCAGTTCTTC.